Shown below are 4 T cell receptor beta chains from a single sample sequenced in a study of shared clonotypes between healthy human individuals. Sequencing was performed with immunoSEQ multiplex PCR; in TCRdb, only in-frame clones are kept and a portion is missing. The table lists roughly 1,500,000 clones, roughly 98% of them singletons, with roughly 0.45% in the top ten. Specimen: naive CD4+ T cells sorted from blood. Subset defined: CD45RA+ positively selected. The receptors originated from a man between 25 and 39 years old in good health.

The gene calls are TRBV7-2 and TRBJ1-3; D is possibly TRBD1 (5 bases). The CDR3 contains 16 residues. Trimming left V 3 bases short and J 0 bases short, with 12 bases between. CDR1 and CDR2 from the germline V gene are SGHTA and FQGNSA. Here the CDR3 reads CASSFDRGSSGNTIYF. The CDR3 nucleotides are TGTGCCAGCAGCTTTGATAGGGGCAGCTCTGGAAACACCATATATTTT.

CDR3 region: CASSVDSRSELEQFF. The CDR3 DNA reads TGTGCCAGCAGCGTAGACTCCCGATCGGAGCTTGAGCAGTTCTTC. The rearrangement uses TRBV9 and TRBJ2-1; D not certain. Trimming removed 0 bases at V and 9 bases at J, with 16 bases between. Germline-derived CDR1 and CDR2 are SGDLS and YYNGEE. CDR3 length equals 15 residues.

The gene calls are TRBV6-1 and TRBJ2-3; 8 bases are a match to TRBD2. V lost 7 bases, J lost 7 bases, and 10 bases stayed unmatched. CDR1 is MNHNS and CDR2 is SASEGT in the germline V gene. The CDR3 has 14 residues. CDR3 protein: CASIPGTSRNTQYF. In nucleotides, the CDR3 is TGTGCCAGCATCCCCGGGACTAGTCGAAATACGCAGTATTTT.

The genes are TRBV7-9 and TRBJ1-1, with D perhaps matching TRBD1 (5 bases). Germline-derived CDR1 and CDR2 are SEHNR and FQNEAQ (reference sequence). CDR3 length: 14 residues. Trimming shortened V by 5 bases and J by 3 bases, and 13 bases separated the two germline ends. CDR3: CASSPTRGDTEAFF. CDR3 sequence (DNA): TGTGCCAGCAGCCCCACTCGGGGGGACACTGAAGCTTTCTTT.